Below are 17 T cell receptor beta chains sequenced from a single sample in a study of shared clonotypes between healthy human individuals (dated by TCRdb to about 2020). The library relied on the immunoSEQ multiplex PCR assay. Here the immuneACCESS table is served through TCRdb, limited to in-frame sequences with V and J called. Missing clones are a known gap in these copies; in checked studies unresolved V genes cover under half, and the rest lacks a known reason. The sample data list about 1.5 million clones, and about 96% of these were observed just once. Of the sample, over 1% is held by the ten largest clones. The specimen was naive CD4+ T cells sorted from blood. What the cell subset or site label conveys for this sample: CD45RA+ positively selected. These receptors were obtained from a man younger than 45 in good health.

The rearrangement links TRBV28 to TRBJ2-7, with D perhaps matching TRBD1 (7 bases). CDR3 size: 14 residues. Per germline, CDR1 MDHEN and CDR2 SYDVKM. Trimming took 8 bases from V and 1 from J, leaving 15 bases between them. CDR3 sequence reads: CASLTPGGSYEQYF. The DNA for the CDR3 is TGTGCCAGCCTCACGCCAGGGGGGTCCTACGAGCAGTACTTC. Variable domain in full (rest from reference TRBV28 and TRBJ2-7): DVKVTQSSRYLVKRTGEKVFLECVQDMDHENMFWYRQDPGLGLRLIYFSYDVKMKEKGDIPEGYSVSREKKERFSLILESASTNQTSMYLCASLTPGGSYEQYFGPGTRLTVT.

For this clone: Other nucleotide sequences in the sample specify the same CDR3. The chain joins TRBV19 to TRBJ2-7; the D is unclear. The V end lost 3 bases, the J end lost 0 bases, and 6 bases lay between the germline ends. This CDR3 contains 13 residues. Per germline, CDR1 LNHDA and CDR2 SQIVND (reference sequence). CDR3 region: CASSIQSSYEQYF. CDR3 sequence (DNA): TGTGCCAGTAGTATTCAGTCCTCCTACGAGCAGTACTTC.

This chain uses TRBV28 with TRBJ2-7; tentatively, D is TRBD1 (5 bases). The CDR3 is 16 residues long. Germline V CDR1 and CDR2: MDHEN, SYDVKM. The V and J ends lost 3 bases and 2 bases respectively, with 17 bases between them. The CDR3 DNA reads TGTGCCAGCAGTTTTGGGTTTTCGAGACAGCCCTACGAGCAGTACTTC. It is translated as CASSFGFSRQPYEQYF. Complete variable domain (other parts from reference TRBV28 and TRBJ2-7): DVKVTQSSRYLVKRTGEKVFLECVQDMDHENMFWYRQDPGLGLRLIYFSYDVKMKEKGDIPEGYSVSREKKERFSLILESASTNQTSMYLCASSFGFSRQPYEQYFGPGTRLTVT.

This CDR3 is CASSTRQGASDTQYF. The CDR3 DNA follows: TGCGCCAGCAGCACCCGACAGGGGGCTTCGGATACGCAGTATTTT. The rearrangement uses TRBV5-1 and TRBJ2-3, with 10 bases aligning to TRBD1. With V trimmed by 4 bases and J by 6 bases, 8 bases remained unmatched. The germline gives CDR1 SGHRS, CDR2 YFSETQ. The CDR3 covers 15 residues.

The chain carries TRBV14 and TRBJ2-7; a weak D match, TRBD2 (7 bases). The CDR3 totals 17 residues. V lost 4 bases, J lost 3 bases, and 22 bases lay in between. Germline CDR1 SGHDN, CDR2 FVKESK. This CDR3 reads CASSPRAGADRGYEQYF. The CDR3 region has the DNA TGTGCCAGCAGCCCCCGGGCGGGGGCGGATCGGGGCTACGAGCAGTACTTC.

V and J are TRBV18 and TRBJ2-1; D ambiguous. The CDR3 spans 14 residues. CDR1 is KGHSH and CDR2 is LQKENI in the germline V gene. V was pared by 5 bases and J by 5 bases, with 13 bases between. The CDR3 reads CASSSRPADNEQFF. The DNA of the CDR3 is TGTGCCAGCTCAAGTCGACCGGCCGACAATGAGCAGTTCTTC.

The rearrangement links TRBV10-3 to TRBJ1-1; TRBD1 might be the D (5 bases). Germline CDR1 and CDR2: ENHRY and SYGVKD. V was clipped by 8 bases and J by 1 base, with 5 bases between them. The CDR3 runs to 11 residues. The DNA for the CDR3 is TGTGCCATCGGGGGGAACACTGAAGCTTTCTTT. Its protein is CAIGGNTEAFF.

This clone appeared a single time. This chain connects TRBV5-8 to TRBJ2-5; 8 bases line up with TRBD1. Germline CDR1 and CDR2: SGHTS and YDEGEE. The ends lost 3 bases at V and 4 bases at J; junction bases unmatched: 5. This CDR3 is built from 14 residues. This CDR3 is CASSSGQGRETQYF. The CDR3 nucleotides read TGTGCCAGCAGCTCTGGACAGGGCCGAGAGACCCAGTACTTC.

V and J are TRBV7-9 and TRBJ2-4; D perhaps matches TRBD1 (6 bases). CDR1 is SEHNR and CDR2 is FQNEAQ in the germline V gene (reference sequence). V was pared by 3 bases and J by 2 bases, with 14 bases between. This CDR3 is built from 16 residues. CDR3 protein: CASSFGDRLTKNIQYF. CDR3 bases: TGTGCCAGCAGCTTTGGAGACAGGCTTACCAAAAACATTCAGTACTTC. Complete variable domain (other parts from reference TRBV7-9 and TRBJ2-4): DTGVSQNPRHKITKRGQNVTFRCDPISEHNRLYWYRQTLGQGPEFLTYFQNEAQLEKSRLLSDRFSAERPKGSFSTLEIQRTEQGDSAMYLCASSFGDRLTKNIQYFGAGTRLSVL.

The chain uses TRBV5-4 and TRBJ1-4, with 7 bases identical to TRBD1. Germline V gene sequence: CDR1 SGHNT, CDR2 YYREEE (reference sequence). V dropped 4 bases and J dropped 3; count of bases not matched to a gene: 9. CDR3 size: 16 residues. CDR3 DNA sequence: TGTGCCAGCAGCGCTTATCCCGGGACAGCTAATGAAAAACTGTTTTTT. Amino acid sequence: CASSAYPGTANEKLFF.

The V call is TRBV7-9, the J call TRBJ1-4, with D perhaps TRBD1 (6 bases). Trimming shortened V by 5 bases and J by 8 bases, and 18 bases separated the two germline ends. Germline lookup yields CDR1 SEHNR and CDR2 FQNEAQ (reference sequence). The CDR3 consists of 15 residues. The DNA for the CDR3 is TGTGCCAGCAGCACCGATTACCGGGACAACGAAAAACTGTTTTTT. Its translation: CASSTDYRDNEKLFF.

This rearrangement joins TRBV7-9 to TRBJ2-3, with 7 bases lining up with TRBD2. J was trimmed by 2 bases and V by 6 bases; bases with no gene match: 8. The CDR3 consists of 15 residues. Germline V CDR1 and CDR2: SEHNR, FQNEAQ (reference sequence). DNA of the CDR3: TGTGCCAGCAGGCGAAGGCTAGCGGACACAGATACGCAGTATTTT. It specifies CASRRRLADTDTQYF.

This clone has just one count. The chain combines TRBV10-3 with TRBJ2-7, with D perhaps matching TRBD2 (5 bases). Trimming cost V 3 bases and J 0 bases, with 15 bases left between them. This CDR3 comprises 16 residues. Germline values: CDR1 ENHRY, CDR2 SYGVKD. The DNA of the CDR3 is TGTGCCATCAGTGACTACTTAGCGTACAGCTCCTACGAGCAGTACTTC. It codes for CAISDYLAYSSYEQYF.

The chain uses TRBV2 and TRBJ1-5; 9 bases are a match to TRBD1. V lost 6 bases to trimming and J lost 6 bases; unmatched junction nucleotides: 3. The CDR3 totals 13 residues. Germline loops: CDR1 SNHLY, CDR2 FYNNEI. CDR3 sequence reads: CASRQGAVQPQHF. The CDR3 bases are TGTGCCAGCAGACAGGGGGCGGTTCAGCCCCAGCATTTT.

The CDR3 sequence is CASSHLGQSQDTQYF. CDR3 in DNA: TGCGCCAGCAGCCACCTAGGGCAGAGCCAGGATACGCAGTATTTT. The genes are TRBV10-2 and TRBJ2-3, with no clear D. The V and J ends lost 6 bases and 6 bases respectively, with 19 bases between them. This CDR3 is 15 amino acids long. The germline V gene encodes CDR1 WSHSY and CDR2 SAAADI.

The chain links TRBV5-1 to TRBJ2-2; TRBD2 aligns across 10 bases. Trimming took 0 bases from V and 8 from J; bases not matched to a gene: 7. The germline CDR1 and CDR2 sequences are SGHRS and YFSETQ. This CDR3 contains 16 residues. The CDR3 DNA reads TGCGCCAGCAGCTTGGAACTAGCGGGAAGTAGGGGGGAGCTGTTTTTT. It yields the protein CASSLELAGSRGELFF.

The gene calls are TRBV9 and TRBJ2-7, with TRBD2 matching 10 bases. CDR1 SGDLS and CDR2 YYNGEE come from the germline V gene. The CDR3 is 15 amino acids. V trimming: 1 base; J trimming: 4 bases; junction bases outside the gene matches: 5. The CDR3 here is CASSVSPSGSYEQYF. The CDR3 DNA follows: TGTGCCAGCAGCGTATCTCCTAGCGGGAGTTACGAGCAGTACTTC. Combining the CDR3 with reference TRBV9 and TRBJ2-7 gives the whole variable domain DSGVTQTPKHLITATGQRVTLRCSPRSGDLSVYWYQQSLDQGLQFLIQYYNGEERAKGNILERFSAQQFPDLHSELNLSSLELGDSALYFCASSVSPSGSYEQYFGPGTRLTVT.